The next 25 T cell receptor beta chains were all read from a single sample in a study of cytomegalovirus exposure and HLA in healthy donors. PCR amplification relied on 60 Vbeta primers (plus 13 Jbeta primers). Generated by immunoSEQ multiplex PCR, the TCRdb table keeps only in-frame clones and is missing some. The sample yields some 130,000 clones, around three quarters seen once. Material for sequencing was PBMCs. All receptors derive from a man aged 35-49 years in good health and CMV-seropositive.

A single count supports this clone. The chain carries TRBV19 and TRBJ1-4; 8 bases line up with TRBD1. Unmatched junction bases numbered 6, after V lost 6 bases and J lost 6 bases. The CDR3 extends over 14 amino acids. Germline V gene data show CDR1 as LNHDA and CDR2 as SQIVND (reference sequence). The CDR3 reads CASRLGQDHEKLFF. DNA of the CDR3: TGTGCCAGTAGATTGGGACAGGATCATGAAAAACTGTTTTTT.

The CDR3 sequence: CSGSGTSGWKTYEQYF. CDR3 sequence (DNA): TGCAGCGGCTCCGGGACTAGCGGGTGGAAAACCTACGAGCAGTACTTC. V is TRBV29-1 and J is TRBJ2-7; 12 bases agree with TRBD2. The CDR3 is made up of 16 amino acids. The trim removed 7 bases at V and 2 bases at J, leaving 12 bases unmatched. CDR1 and CDR2 from the germline V gene are SQVTM and ANQGSEA.

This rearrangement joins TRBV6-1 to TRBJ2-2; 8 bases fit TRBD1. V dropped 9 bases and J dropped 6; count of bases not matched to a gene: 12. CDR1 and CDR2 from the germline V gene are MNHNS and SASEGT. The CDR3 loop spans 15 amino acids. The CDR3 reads CASNAQGAQAGELFF. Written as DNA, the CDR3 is TGTGCCAGTAATGCCCAGGGGGCGCAAGCCGGGGAGCTGTTTTTT.

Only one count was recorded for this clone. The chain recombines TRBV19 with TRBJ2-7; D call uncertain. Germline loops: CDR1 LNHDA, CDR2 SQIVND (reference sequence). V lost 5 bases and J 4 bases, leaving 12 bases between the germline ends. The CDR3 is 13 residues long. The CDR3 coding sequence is TGTGCCAGTAGTGAATCCCTCGGGTACGAGCAGTACTTC. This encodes CASSESLGYEQYF.

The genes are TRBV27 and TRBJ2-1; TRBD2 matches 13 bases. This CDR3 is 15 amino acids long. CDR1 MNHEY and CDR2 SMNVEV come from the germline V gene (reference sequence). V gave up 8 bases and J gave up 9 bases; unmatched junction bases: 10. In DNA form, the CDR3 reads TGTGCCAGCTCGACTGGACTAGCGGGAGTTGGTGAGCAGTTCTTC. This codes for CASSTGLAGVGEQFF.

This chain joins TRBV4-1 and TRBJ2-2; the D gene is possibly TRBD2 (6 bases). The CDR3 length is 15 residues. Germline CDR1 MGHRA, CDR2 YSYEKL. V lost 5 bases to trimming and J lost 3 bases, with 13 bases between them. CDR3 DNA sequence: TGCGCCAGCAGCTCTCTATGGGGGGACACCGGGGAGCTGTTTTTT. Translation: CASSSLWGDTGELFF.

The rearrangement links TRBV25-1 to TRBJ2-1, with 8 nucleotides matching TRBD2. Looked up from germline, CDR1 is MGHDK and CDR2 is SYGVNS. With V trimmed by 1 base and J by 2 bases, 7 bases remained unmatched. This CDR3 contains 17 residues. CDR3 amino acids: CASSELGGRTPYNEQFF. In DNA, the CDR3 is TGTGCCAGCAGTGAATTGGGCGGGAGGACCCCCTACAATGAGCAGTTCTTC.

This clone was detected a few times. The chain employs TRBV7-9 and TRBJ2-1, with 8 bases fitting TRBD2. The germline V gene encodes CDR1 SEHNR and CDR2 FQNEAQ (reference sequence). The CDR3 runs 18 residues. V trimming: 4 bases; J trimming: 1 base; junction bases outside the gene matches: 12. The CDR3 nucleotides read TGTGCCAGCAGCTCTGGAGCGGGAGAGGTTGGGTCCTACAATGAGCAGTTCTTC. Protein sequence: CASSSGAGEVGSYNEQFF.

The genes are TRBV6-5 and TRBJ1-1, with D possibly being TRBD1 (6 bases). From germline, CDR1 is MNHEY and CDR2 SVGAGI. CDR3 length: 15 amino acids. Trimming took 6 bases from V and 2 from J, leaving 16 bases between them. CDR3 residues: CASRARGGPNTEAFF. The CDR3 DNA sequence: TGTGCCAGCAGGGCTAGGGGGGGTCCCAACACTGAAGCTTTCTTT.

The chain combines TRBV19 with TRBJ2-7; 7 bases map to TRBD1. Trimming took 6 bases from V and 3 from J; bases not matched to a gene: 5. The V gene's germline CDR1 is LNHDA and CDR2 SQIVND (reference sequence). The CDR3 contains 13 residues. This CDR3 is CASSPGQHYEQYF. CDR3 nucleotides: TGTGCCAGTAGCCCGGGACAGCACTACGAGCAGTACTTC.

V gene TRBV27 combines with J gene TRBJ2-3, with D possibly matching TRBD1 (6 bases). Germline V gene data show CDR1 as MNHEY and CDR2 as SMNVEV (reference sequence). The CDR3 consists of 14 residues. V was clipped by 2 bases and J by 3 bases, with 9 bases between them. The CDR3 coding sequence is TGTGCCAGCAGTTTAGTGGGGGCAACAGATACGCAGTATTTT. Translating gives CASSLVGATDTQYF.

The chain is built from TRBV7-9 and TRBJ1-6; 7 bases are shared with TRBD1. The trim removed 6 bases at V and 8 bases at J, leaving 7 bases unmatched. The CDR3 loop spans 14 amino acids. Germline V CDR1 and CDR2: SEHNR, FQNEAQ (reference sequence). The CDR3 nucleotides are TGTGCCAGCAGTCTACAGGGGTCTTATTCACCCCTCCACTTT. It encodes CASSLQGSYSPLHF.

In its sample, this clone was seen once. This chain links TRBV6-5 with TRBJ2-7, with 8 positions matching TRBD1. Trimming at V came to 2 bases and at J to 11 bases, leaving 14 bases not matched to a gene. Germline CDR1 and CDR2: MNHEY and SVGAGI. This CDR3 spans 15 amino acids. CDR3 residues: CASSYAGTGGFLEYF. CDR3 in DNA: TGTGCCAGCAGTTACGCCGGGACAGGTGGTTTCCTCGAGTACTTC.

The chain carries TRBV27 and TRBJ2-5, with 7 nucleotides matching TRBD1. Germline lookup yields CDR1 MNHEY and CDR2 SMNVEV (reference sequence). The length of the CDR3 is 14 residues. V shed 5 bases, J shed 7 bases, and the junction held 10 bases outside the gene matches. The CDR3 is CASSPGDSLRTQYF. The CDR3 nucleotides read TGTGCCAGCAGTCCCGGGGACAGTCTTCGGACCCAGTACTTC.

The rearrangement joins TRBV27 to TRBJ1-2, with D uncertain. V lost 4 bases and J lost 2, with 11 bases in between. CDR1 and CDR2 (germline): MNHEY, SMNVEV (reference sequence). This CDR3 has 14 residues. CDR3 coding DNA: TGTGCCAGCAGTTCCCAGACGGAGAACTATGGCTACACCTTC. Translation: CASSSQTENYGYTF.

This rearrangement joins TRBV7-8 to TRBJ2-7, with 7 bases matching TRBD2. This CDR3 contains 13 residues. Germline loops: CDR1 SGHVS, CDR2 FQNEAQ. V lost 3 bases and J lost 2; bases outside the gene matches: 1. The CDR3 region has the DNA TGTGCCAGCAGCTTGGGGGGGACCTACGAGCAGTACTTC. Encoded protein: CASSLGGTYEQYF.

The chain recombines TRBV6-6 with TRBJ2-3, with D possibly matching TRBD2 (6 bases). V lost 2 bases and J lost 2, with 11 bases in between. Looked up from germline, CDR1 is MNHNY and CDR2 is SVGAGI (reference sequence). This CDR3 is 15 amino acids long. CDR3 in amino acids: CASSYTGTFTDTQYF. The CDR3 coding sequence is TGTGCCAGCAGTTACACCGGGACTTTCACAGATACGCAGTATTTT.

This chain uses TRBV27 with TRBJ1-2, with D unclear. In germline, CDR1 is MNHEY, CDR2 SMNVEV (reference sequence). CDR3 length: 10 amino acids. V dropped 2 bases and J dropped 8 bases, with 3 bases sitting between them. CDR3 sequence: CASSLQGYTF. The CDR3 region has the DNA TGTGCCAGCAGTTTACAGGGCTACACCTTC.

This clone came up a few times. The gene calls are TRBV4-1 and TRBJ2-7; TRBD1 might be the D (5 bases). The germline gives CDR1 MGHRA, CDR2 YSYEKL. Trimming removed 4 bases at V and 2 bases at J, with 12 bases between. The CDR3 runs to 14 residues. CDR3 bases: TGCGCCAGCAGCCGACTCGAAGGGGCCTACGAGCAGTACTTC. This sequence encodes CASSRLEGAYEQYF.

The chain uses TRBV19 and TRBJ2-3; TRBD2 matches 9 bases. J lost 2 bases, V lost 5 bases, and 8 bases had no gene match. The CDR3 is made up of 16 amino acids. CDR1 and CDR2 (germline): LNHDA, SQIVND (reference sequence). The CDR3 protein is CASSSLAGGLTDTQYF. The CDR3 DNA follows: TGTGCCAGTAGTTCACTGGCGGGAGGGCTCACAGATACGCAGTATTTT. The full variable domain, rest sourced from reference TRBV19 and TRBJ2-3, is DGGITQSPKYLFRKEGQNVTLSCEQNLNHDAMYWYRQDPGQGLRLIYYSQIVNDFQKGDIAEGYSVSREKKESFPLTVTSAQKNPTAFYLCASSSLAGGLTDTQYFGPGTRLTVL.

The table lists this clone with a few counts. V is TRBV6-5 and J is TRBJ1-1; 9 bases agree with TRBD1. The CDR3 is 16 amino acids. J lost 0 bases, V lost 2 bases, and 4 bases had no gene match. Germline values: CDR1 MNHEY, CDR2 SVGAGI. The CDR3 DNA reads TGTGCCAGCAGTTACGAGACAGGGGGAATGAACACTGAAGCTTTCTTT. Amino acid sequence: CASSYETGGMNTEAFF.

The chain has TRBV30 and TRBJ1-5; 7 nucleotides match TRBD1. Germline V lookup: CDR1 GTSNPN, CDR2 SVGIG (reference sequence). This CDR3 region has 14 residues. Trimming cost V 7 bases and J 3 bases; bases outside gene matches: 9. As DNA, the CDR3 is TGTGCCTTAGGTGACAGGGCCCTCAATCAGCCCCAGCATTTT. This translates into CALGDRALNQPQHF. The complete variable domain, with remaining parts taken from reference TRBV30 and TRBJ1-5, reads SQTIHQWPATLVQPVGSPLSLECTVEGTSNPNLYWYRQAAGRGLQLLFYSVGIGQISSEVPQNLSASRPQDRQFILSSKKLLLSDSGFYLCALGDRALNQPQHFGDGTRLSIL.

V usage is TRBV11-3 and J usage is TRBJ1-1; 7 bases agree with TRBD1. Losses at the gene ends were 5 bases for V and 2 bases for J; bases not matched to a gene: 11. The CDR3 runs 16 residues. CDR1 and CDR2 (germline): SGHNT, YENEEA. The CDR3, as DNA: TGTGCCAGCAGCACACGAAAGGGACAGCCCAACACTGAAGCTTTCTTT. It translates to CASSTRKGQPNTEAFF. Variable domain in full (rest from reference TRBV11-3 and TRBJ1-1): EAGVVQSPRYKIIEKKQPVAFWCNPISGHNTLYWYLQNLGQGPELLIRYENEEAVDDSQLPKDRFSAERLKGVDSTLKIQPAELGDSAVYLCASSTRKGQPNTEAFFGQGTRLTVV.

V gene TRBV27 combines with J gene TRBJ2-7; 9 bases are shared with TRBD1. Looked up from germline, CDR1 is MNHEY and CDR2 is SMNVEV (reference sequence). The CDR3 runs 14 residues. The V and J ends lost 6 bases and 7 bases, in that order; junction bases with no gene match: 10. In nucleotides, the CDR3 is TGTGCCAGCAGCTTACAGGGGGCATTGCGGGAGCAGTACTTC. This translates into CASSLQGALREQYF.

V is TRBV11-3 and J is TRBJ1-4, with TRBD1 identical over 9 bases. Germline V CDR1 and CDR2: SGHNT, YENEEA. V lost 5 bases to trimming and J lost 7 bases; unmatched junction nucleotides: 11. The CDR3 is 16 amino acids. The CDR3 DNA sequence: TGTGCCAGCAGCGATTCGGGACAGGGCCCCTGTGAAAAACTGTTTTTT. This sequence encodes CASSDSGQGPCEKLFF.